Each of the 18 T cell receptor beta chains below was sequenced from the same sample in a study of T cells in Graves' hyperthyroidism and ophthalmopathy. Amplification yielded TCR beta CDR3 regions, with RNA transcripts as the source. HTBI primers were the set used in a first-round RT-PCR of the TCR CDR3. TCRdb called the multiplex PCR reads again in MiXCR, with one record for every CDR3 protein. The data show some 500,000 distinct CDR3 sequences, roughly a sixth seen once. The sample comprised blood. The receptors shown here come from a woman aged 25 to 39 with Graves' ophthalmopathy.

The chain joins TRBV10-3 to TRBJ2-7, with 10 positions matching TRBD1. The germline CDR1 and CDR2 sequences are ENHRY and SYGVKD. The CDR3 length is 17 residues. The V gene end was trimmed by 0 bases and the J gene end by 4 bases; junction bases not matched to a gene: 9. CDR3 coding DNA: TGTGCCATCAGTGAGTCGGGGACCGGGACAGGGGAATACGAGCAGTACTTC. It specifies CAISESGTGTGEYEQYF.

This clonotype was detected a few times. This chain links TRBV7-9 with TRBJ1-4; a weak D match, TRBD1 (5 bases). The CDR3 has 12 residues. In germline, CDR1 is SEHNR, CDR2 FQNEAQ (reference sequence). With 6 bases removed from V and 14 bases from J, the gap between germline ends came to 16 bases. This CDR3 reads CASRRGERPLFF. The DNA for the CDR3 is TGTGCCAGCAGACGAGGGGAGCGCCCTCTGTTTTTT. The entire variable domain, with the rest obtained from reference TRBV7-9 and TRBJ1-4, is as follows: DTGVSQNPRHKITKRGQNVTFRCDPISEHNRLYWYRQTLGQGPEFLTYFQNEAQLEKSRLLSDRFSAERPKGSFSTLEIQRTEQGDSAMYLCASRRGERPLFFGSGTQLSVL.

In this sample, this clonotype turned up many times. The CDR3 DNA is TGCGCCAGCAGCCCCGCAGGGGACAAGCCCTCCTACGAGCAGTACTTC. As protein: CASSPAGDKPSYEQYF. This rearrangement joins TRBV5-1 to TRBJ2-7; tentative D call: TRBD1 (6 bases). Trimming stripped 4 bases from V and 0 bases from J, with 17 bases between. The V gene's germline CDR1 is SGHRS and CDR2 YFSETQ. The CDR3 consists of 16 residues. The whole variable domain, remainder taken from reference TRBV5-1 and TRBJ2-7, is KAGVTQTPRYLIKTRGQQVTLSCSPISGHRSVSWYQQTPGQGLQFLFEYFSETQRNKGNFPGRFSGRQFSNSRSEMNVSTLELGDSALYLCASSPAGDKPSYEQYFGPGTRLTVT.

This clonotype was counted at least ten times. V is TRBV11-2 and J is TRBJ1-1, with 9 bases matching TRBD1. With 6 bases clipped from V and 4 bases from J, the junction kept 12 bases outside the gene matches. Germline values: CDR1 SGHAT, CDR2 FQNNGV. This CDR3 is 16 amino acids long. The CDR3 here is CASSRTGTGFFTEAFF. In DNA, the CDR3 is TGTGCCAGCAGTAGAACCGGGACAGGGTTTTTCACTGAAGCTTTCTTT.

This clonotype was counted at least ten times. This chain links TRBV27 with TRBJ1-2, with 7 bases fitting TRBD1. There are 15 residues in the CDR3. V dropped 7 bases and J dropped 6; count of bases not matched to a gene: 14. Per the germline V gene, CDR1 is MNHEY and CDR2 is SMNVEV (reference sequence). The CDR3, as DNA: TGTGCCAGCATCGACATGAGGGCCAGGGGGAATGGCTACACCTTC. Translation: CASIDMRARGNGYTF.

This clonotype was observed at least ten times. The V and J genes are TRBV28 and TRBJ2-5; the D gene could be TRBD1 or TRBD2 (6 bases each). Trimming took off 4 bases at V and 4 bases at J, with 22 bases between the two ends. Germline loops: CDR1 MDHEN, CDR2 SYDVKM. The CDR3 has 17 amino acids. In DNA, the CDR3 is TGTGCCAGCAGTTCTCGGGGGTTCGGGGGCGGAGGAGAGACCCAGTACTTC. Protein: CASSSRGFGGGGETQYF.

Written as DNA, the CDR3 is TGCAGCGTCACTGACAGGGGAAACACTGAAGCTTTCTTT. This encodes CSVTDRGNTEAFF. This chain connects TRBV29-1 to TRBJ1-1, with 8 bases aligning to TRBD1. This CDR3 contains 13 residues. Germline CDR1 is SQVTM and CDR2 is ANQGSEA. V lost 6 bases and J lost 2; bases outside the gene matches: 5.

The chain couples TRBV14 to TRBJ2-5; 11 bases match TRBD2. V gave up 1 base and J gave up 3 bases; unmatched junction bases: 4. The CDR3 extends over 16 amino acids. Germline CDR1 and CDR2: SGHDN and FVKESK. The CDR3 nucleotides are TGTGCCAGCAGCCAAGGGGGACTAGCGGTAAAAGAGACCCAGTACTTC. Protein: CASSQGGLAVKETQYF. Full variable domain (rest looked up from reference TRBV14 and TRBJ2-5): EAGVTQFPSHSVIEKGQTVTLRCDPISGHDNLYWYRRVMGKEIKFLLHFVKESKQDESGMPNNRFLAERTGGTYSTLKVQPAELEDSGVYFCASSQGGLAVKETQYFGPGTRLLVL.

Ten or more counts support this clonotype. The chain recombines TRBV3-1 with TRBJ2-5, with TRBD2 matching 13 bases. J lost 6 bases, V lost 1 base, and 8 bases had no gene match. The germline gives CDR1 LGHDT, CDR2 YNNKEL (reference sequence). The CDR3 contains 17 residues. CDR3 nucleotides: TGTGCCAGCAGCCAAGGGGGACTAGCGGGAATGGGAAAGACCCAGTACTTC. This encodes CASSQGGLAGMGKTQYF.

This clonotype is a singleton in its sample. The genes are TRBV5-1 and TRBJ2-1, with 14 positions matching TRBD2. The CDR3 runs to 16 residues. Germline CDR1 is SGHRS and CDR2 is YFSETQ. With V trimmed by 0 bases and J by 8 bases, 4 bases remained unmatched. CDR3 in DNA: TGCGCCAGCAGCTTGGGTGGGACTAGCGGGAGCCATGAGCAGTTCTTC. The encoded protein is CASSLGGTSGSHEQFF.

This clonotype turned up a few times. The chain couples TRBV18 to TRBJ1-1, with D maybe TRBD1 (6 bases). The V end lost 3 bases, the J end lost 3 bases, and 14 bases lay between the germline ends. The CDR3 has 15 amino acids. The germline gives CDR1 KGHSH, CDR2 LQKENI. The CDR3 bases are TGTGCCAGCTCACCTCACAGGGTGGGGGACACTGAAGCTTTCTTT. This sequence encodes CASSPHRVGDTEAFF. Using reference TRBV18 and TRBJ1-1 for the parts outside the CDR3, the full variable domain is NAGVMQNPRHLVRRRGQEARLRCSPMKGHSHVYWYRQLPEEGLKFMVYLQKENIIDESGMPKERFSAEFPKEGPSILRIQQVVRGDSAAYFCASSPHRVGDTEAFFGQGTRLTVV.

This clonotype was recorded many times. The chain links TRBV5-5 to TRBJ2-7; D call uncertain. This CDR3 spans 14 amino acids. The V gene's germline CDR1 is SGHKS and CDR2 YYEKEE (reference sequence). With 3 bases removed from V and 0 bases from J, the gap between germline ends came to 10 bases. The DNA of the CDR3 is TGTGCCAGCAGCTCGTACGGTCCCTCCTACGAGCAGTACTTC. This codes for CASSSYGPSYEQYF.

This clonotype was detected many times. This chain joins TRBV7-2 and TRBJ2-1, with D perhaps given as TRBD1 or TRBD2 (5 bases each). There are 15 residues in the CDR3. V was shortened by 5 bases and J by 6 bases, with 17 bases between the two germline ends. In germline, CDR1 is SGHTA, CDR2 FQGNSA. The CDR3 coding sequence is TGTGCCAGCAGCCCCCACGGGACGACTTTCAATGAGCAGTTCTTC. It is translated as CASSPHGTTFNEQFF. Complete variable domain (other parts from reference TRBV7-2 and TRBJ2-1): GAGVSQSPSNKVTEKGKDVELRCDPISGHTALYWYRQSLGQGLEFLIYFQGNSAPDKSGLPSDRFSAERTGGSVSTLTIQRTQQEDSAVYLCASSPHGTTFNEQFFGPGTRLTVL.

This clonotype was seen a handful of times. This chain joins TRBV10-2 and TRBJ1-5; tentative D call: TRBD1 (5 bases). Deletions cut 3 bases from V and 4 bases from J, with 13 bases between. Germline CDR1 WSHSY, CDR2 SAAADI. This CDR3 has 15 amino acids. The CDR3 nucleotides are TGCGCCAGCAGTGAAGGAACAGGACTAAATCAGCCCCAGCATTTT. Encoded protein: CASSEGTGLNQPQHF.

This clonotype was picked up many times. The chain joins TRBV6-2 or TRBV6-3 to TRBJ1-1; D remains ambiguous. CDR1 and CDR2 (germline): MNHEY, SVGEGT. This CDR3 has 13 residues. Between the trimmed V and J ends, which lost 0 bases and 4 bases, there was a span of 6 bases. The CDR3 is CASSYSGSTEAFF. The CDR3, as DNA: TGTGCCAGCAGTTACTCAGGAAGCACTGAAGCTTTCTTT.

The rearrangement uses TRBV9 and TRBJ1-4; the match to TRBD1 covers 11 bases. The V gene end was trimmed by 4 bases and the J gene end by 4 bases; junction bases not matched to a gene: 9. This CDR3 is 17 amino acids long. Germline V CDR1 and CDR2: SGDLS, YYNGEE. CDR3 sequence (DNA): TGTGCCAGCAGCCCTAGGACAGGGGGCGATGATAATGAAAAACTGTTTTTT. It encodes CASSPRTGGDDNEKLFF. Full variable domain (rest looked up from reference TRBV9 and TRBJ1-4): DSGVTQTPKHLITATGQRVTLRCSPRSGDLSVYWYQQSLDQGLQFLIQYYNGEERAKGNILERFSAQQFPDLHSELNLSSLELGDSALYFCASSPRTGGDDNEKLFFGSGTQLSVL.

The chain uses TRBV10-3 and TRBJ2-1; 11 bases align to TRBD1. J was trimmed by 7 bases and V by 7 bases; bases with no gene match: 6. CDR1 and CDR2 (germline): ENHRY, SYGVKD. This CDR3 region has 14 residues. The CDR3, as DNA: TGTGCCATCACCGTAGGGACAGGGGGAAATGAGCAGTTCTTC. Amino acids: CAITVGTGGNEQFF.

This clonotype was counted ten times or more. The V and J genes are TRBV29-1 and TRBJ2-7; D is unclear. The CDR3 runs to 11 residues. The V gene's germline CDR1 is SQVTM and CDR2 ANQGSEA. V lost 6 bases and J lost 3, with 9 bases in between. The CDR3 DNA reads TGCAGCGTCACCTCGGACTACGAGCAGTACTTC. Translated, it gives CSVTSDYEQYF.